What follows describes a single TCR beta chain. The sample comes from a study of cytomegalovirus exposure and HLA in healthy donors. Primers: 60 Vbeta forward and 13 Jbeta reverse. Data came from immunoSEQ multiplex PCR; TCRdb stores just in-frame clones and leaves some out. The sample contains about 130,000 clones, approximately 17% of which appear only once. Germline V CDR1 and CDR2: SGHRS, YFSETQ. This CDR3 contains 11 residues. V lost 0 bases and J lost 8, with 5 bases in between. The chain recombines TRBV5-1 with TRBJ1-2; no definite D call. This receptor was taken from a female donor in good health and CMV-seropositive. Material for sequencing was PBMCs. CDR3 region: CASSLGGGYTF. The CDR3 DNA is TGCGCCAGCAGCTTGGGTGGCGGCTACACCTTC.